What follows are 11 T cell receptor beta chains derived from one specimen sequenced in a study of blood T cell repertoires in COVID-19. Libraries were prepared by immunoSEQ multiplex PCR; TCRdb keeps only in-frame clonotypes and omits some of them. Altogether roughly 200,000 clones are present, approximately 78% being singletons, with the ten largest covering 2.8%. Sequencing input: peripheral blood. The receptors come from a woman of 80 years or more with active or convalescent COVID-19.

V is TRBV7-2 and J is TRBJ1-4; tentatively, D is TRBD1 (6 bases). Germline CDR1 and CDR2: SGHTA and FQGNSA. This CDR3 is built from 14 residues. V was trimmed by 3 bases and J by 8 bases, leaving 13 bases between them. CDR3 sequence (DNA): TGTGCCAGCAGCTTTGACAGGTGGGACGAAAAACTGTTTTTT. It encodes CASSFDRWDEKLFF.

The chain employs TRBV4-2 and TRBJ2-5; D call uncertain. Trimming shortened V by 2 bases and J by 2 bases, and 9 bases separated the two germline ends. This CDR3 is built from 14 residues. Germline CDR1 reads LGHNA; CDR2 reads YNFKEQ. Here the CDR3 DNA reads TGTGCCAGCAGCCAACAAAACAGTCAAGAGACCCAGTACTTC. Its protein product is CASSQQNSQETQYF.

The chain joins TRBV19 to TRBJ1-6; 10 bases map to TRBD1. This CDR3 has 17 amino acids. With 6 bases clipped from V and 1 base from J, the junction kept 6 bases outside the gene matches. Germline V CDR1 and CDR2: LNHDA, SQIVND (reference sequence). As DNA, the CDR3 is TGTGCCAGTAGAAACCCGGGACAGGGGTCCTATAATTCACCCCTCCACTTT. It encodes CASRNPGQGSYNSPLHF.

The chain couples TRBV27 to TRBJ1-2; D is uncertain. Deletions cut 2 bases from V and 5 bases from J, with 15 bases between. The CDR3 covers 15 residues. Germline CDR1 and CDR2: MNHEY and SMNVEV (reference sequence). CDR3 bases: TGTGCCAGCAGTTTAATAGCGTTGGACGAGTATGGCTACACCTTC. Protein sequence: CASSLIALDEYGYTF.

This sequence joins TRBV27 and TRBJ1-1; D gene ambiguous. The CDR3 consists of 15 residues. Germline CDR1 MNHEY, CDR2 SMNVEV (reference sequence). The V and J ends lost 0 bases and 5 bases respectively, with 13 bases between them. The CDR3 DNA reads as TGTGCCAGCAGTTTATCGAAAACAACGGGGACTGAAGCTTTCTTT. It codes for CASSLSKTTGTEAFF.

The rearrangement uses TRBV5-6 and TRBJ1-2; no definite D call. Germline values: CDR1 SGHDT, CDR2 YYEEEE. Trimming removed 0 bases at V and 1 base at J, with 7 bases between. The CDR3 is 14 residues long. In DNA, the CDR3 is TGTGCCAGCAGCTTGGCGGGGTTTAACTATGGCTACACCTTC. Protein sequence: CASSLAGFNYGYTF.

The chain joins TRBV27 to TRBJ1-6; a possible D gene is TRBD1 (5 bases). This CDR3 region has 14 residues. CDR1 is MNHEY and CDR2 is SMNVEV in the germline V gene (reference sequence). The V gene lost 5 bases and the J gene lost 7 bases, with 12 bases spanning the gap. The CDR3 DNA sequence: TGTGCCAGCAGTCCAGCAGGGTGGAATTCACCCCTCCACTTT. Its protein is CASSPAGWNSPLHF.

This clone was seen only once. The chain employs TRBV28 and TRBJ1-4; tentatively, D is TRBD1 (5 bases). Per the germline V gene, CDR1 is MDHEN and CDR2 is SYDVKM. This CDR3 has 12 residues. The germline V and J ends were trimmed by 2 bases and 8 bases, with 6 bases remaining between them. The CDR3 sequence: CASSLPGEKLFF. CDR3 DNA: TGTGCCAGCAGTTTACCAGGGGAAAAACTGTTTTTT.

The CDR3 spells CASSLETGGTGELFF. The CDR3 DNA reads as TGTGCCAGCAGCTTGGAGACAGGGGGAACCGGGGAGCTGTTTTTT. This chain links TRBV5-4 with TRBJ2-2, with 9 bases matching TRBD1. CDR3 length: 15 residues. Germline values: CDR1 SGHNT, CDR2 YYREEE (reference sequence). Trimming removed 0 bases from V and 5 bases from J; junction bases left unmatched: 2.

The J gene is TRBJ1-4, the V gene TRBV6-5; 8 bases align to TRBD1. CDR3 length equals 14 residues. V lost 6 bases to trimming and J lost 12 bases; unmatched junction nucleotides: 12. Germline V gives CDR1 MNHEY, CDR2 SVGAGI. The CDR3 DNA follows: TGTGCCAGCAGGGCAGGGGGCGGGCGAGGGGAACTGTTTTTT. Encoded protein: CASRAGGGRGELFF.

The chain recombines TRBV3-1 (or the pseudogene TRBV3-2) with TRBJ2-2; 12 bases line up with TRBD2. The CDR3 totals 16 residues. Germline V gene lookup returns CDR1 LGHDT and CDR2 YNNKEL (reference sequence). The J segment lost 6 bases and the V segment lost 1 base, leaving 3 bases of the junction unmatched. As DNA, the CDR3 is TGTGCCAGCAGCCAAGTCCTAGCGGGGGGGCCCGGGGAGCTGTTTTTT. The encoded protein is CASSQVLAGGPGELFF.